The sequence of this T cell receptor (beta chain) was determined in a study of technical replicates of blood from a few donors. The length of the CDR3 is 13 residues. The germline CDR1 and CDR2 sequences are SGHRS and YFSETQ. V dropped 1 base and J dropped 7; count of bases not matched to a gene: 2. The assay was immunoSEQ multiplex PCR, and TCRdb's table has in-frame clones only and misses some. Of about 81,000 clones in the sample, 75% to 90% were seen once. This TCR was sampled from a human donor in good health. Some clones in this sample may be carry-over from other donors' samples. The sample was PBMCs. V gene TRBV5-1 combines with J gene TRBJ1-1; 9 positions agree with TRBD1. The CDR3 reads CASSLTGGGEAFF. The CDR3 DNA reads TGCGCCAGCAGCTTGACAGGGGGCGGTGAAGCTTTCTTT.